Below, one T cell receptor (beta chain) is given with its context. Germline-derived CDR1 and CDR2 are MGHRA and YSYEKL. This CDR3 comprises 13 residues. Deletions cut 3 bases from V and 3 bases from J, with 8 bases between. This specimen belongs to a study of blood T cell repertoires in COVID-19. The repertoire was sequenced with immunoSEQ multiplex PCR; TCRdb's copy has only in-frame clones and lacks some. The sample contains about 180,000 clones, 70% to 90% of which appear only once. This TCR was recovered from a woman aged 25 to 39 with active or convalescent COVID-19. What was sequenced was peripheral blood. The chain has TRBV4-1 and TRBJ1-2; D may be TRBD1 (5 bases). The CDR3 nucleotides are TGCGCCAGCAGCCAGCAGGGCTACTATGGCTACACCTTC. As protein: CASSQQGYYGYTF.